These 11 T cell receptor beta chains were all obtained from the same sample, sequenced in a study of blood T cell repertoires in COVID-19. Clones were sequenced by immunoSEQ multiplex PCR, and TCRdb holds only the in-frame ones, with some missing. The table includes some 46,000 clones, over 80% detected once. Sequences were obtained from peripheral blood. The receptor set was obtained from a man aged 45-60 years with acute or convalescent COVID-19.

This rearrangement joins TRBV7-9 to TRBJ2-1; 10 bases are shared with TRBD2. Germline assignment: CDR1 SEHNR and CDR2 FQNEAQ (reference sequence). CDR3 size: 16 residues. Trimming at V came to 0 bases and at J to 4 bases, leaving 3 bases not matched to a gene. The DNA for the CDR3 is TGTGCCAGCAGCTTAGCGGGGGGACTAGCGTACAATGAGCAGTTCTTC. Translation gives CASSLAGGLAYNEQFF.

The V and J genes are TRBV7-9 and TRBJ2-1; 7 positions match TRBD1. Trimming removed 5 bases from V and 8 bases from J; junction bases left unmatched: 12. The CDR3 loop spans 15 amino acids. Germline CDR1 reads SEHNR; CDR2 reads FQNEAQ (reference sequence). DNA of the CDR3: TGTGCCAGCAGCAGAGGGGGCAGGAGTTCCGATGAGCAGTTCTTC. Its protein product is CASSRGGRSSDEQFF.

This chain uses TRBV7-3 with TRBJ1-1, with D uncertain. This CDR3 has 13 residues. V was pared by 3 bases and J by 0 bases, with 5 bases between. Germline loops: CDR1 SGHTA, CDR2 FQGTGA. CDR3: CASSFDMNTEAFF. CDR3 coding DNA: TGTGCCAGCAGCTTCGACATGAACACTGAAGCTTTCTTT.

The V and J genes are TRBV6-5 and TRBJ1-5; tentative D call: TRBD1 (6 bases). Germline CDR1 MNHEY, CDR2 SVGAGI. CDR3 length equals 15 residues. V was shortened by 2 bases and J by 4 bases, with 12 bases between the two germline ends. The CDR3 bases are TGTGCCAGCAGTTACGGGGCACAGGGTAATCAGCCCCAGCATTTT. Encoded protein: CASSYGAQGNQPQHF.

This sequence joins TRBV7-2 and TRBJ1-3; D is perhaps TRBD1 (6 bases). The V and J ends lost 5 bases and 0 bases respectively, with 14 bases between them. Germline CDR1 reads SGHTA; CDR2 reads FQGNSA. CDR3 length equals 16 residues. The CDR3, as DNA: TGTGCCAGCAGCCTCCTCGGACAGATCTCTGGAAACACCATATATTTT. This codes for CASSLLGQISGNTIYF.

This clone was counted between two and nine times. In nucleotides, the CDR3 is TGTGCCAGCAGCAGGGACACAAACACCGGGGAGCTGTTTTTT. It yields the protein CASSRDTNTGELFF. J is TRBJ2-2 and V is TRBV7-3, with D possibly matching TRBD1 (6 bases). This CDR3 region has 14 residues. Trimming cost V 5 bases and J 2 bases, with 9 bases left between them. Germline V lookup: CDR1 SGHTA, CDR2 FQGTGA.

The V and J genes are TRBV5-1 and TRBJ1-2, with D possibly matching TRBD1 (6 bases). The CDR3 consists of 14 residues. Germline V lookup: CDR1 SGHRS, CDR2 YFSETQ. Trimming took off 4 bases at V and 2 bases at J, with 12 bases between the two ends. The CDR3 protein is CASSQGQPNYGYTF. Here the CDR3 DNA reads TGCGCCAGCAGCCAAGGACAGCCGAACTATGGCTACACCTTC.

In this sample, this clone turned up once. The chain combines TRBV19 with TRBJ1-5, with 8 bases aligning to TRBD1. From germline, CDR1 is LNHDA and CDR2 SQIVND (reference sequence). The CDR3 has 16 amino acids. V lost 6 bases to trimming and J lost 4 bases; unmatched junction nucleotides: 11. In DNA, the CDR3 is TGTGCCAGTAGCCCACGACAGGGGTCACTTAATCAGCCCCAGCATTTT. It yields the protein CASSPRQGSLNQPQHF.

This clone was counted a single time. The chain carries TRBV3-1 (or the pseudogene TRBV3-2) and TRBJ1-1; no firm D call. V lost 3 bases and J 5 bases, leaving 13 bases between the germline ends. The CDR3 has 14 amino acids. The germline CDR1 and CDR2 sequences are LGHDT and YNNKEL (reference sequence). CDR3 coding DNA: TGTGCCAGCAGCCAGAACCTCGTCGGGACTGAAGCTTTCTTT. Translated, it gives CASSQNLVGTEAFF.

V and J are TRBV15 and TRBJ2-5; D perhaps matches TRBD2 (5 bases). V was cut by 0 bases and J by 1 base, with 9 bases left in between. The CDR3 loop spans 15 amino acids. The germline V gene has CDR1 LNHNV and CDR2 YYDKDF (reference sequence). This chain's CDR3 is CATSRDEGPQETQYF. The CDR3 nucleotides are TGTGCCACCAGCAGAGACGAGGGCCCCCAAGAGACCCAGTACTTC. Looking up the rest from reference TRBV15 and TRBJ2-5 gives the full variable domain: DAMVIQNPRYQVTQFGKPVTLSCSQTLNHNVMYWYQQKSSQAPKLLFHYYDKDFNNEADTPDNFQSRRPNTSFCFLDIRSPGLGDTAMYLCATSRDEGPQETQYFGPGTRLLVL.

The chain employs TRBV19 and TRBJ2-7, with TRBD2 as a possible D gene (5 bases). The V and J ends lost 3 bases and 0 bases respectively, with 9 bases between them. The CDR3 is 14 amino acids. Germline CDR1 and CDR2: LNHDA and SQIVND (reference sequence). The CDR3 bases are TGTGCCAGTAGTATCGGGGATCTCTCCTACGAGCAGTACTTC. Translating gives CASSIGDLSYEQYF.